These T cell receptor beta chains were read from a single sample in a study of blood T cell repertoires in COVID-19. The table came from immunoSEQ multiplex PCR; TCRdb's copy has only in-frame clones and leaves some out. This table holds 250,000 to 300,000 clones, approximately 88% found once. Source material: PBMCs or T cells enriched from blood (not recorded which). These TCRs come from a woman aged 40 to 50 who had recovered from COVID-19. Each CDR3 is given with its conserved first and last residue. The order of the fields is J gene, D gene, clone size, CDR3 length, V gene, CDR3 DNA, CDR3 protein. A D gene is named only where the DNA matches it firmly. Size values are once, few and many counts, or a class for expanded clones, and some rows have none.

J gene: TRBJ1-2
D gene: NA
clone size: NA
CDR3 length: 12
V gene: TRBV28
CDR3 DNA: TGTGCCAGCAGCCCCAACAGGGACCCGGGAACCTTC
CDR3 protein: CASSPNRDPGTF

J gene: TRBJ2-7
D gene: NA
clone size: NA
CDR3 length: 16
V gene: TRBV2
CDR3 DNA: TGTGCCAGCAGCTTATCGGACACGATGAGCTCCTACGAGCAGTACTTC
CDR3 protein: CASSLSDTMSSYEQYF

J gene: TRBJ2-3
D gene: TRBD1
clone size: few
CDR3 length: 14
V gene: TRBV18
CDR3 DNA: TGTGCCAGCTCACGACACAGGGGGCTCGGTACGCAGTATTTT
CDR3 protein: CASSRHRGLGTQYF

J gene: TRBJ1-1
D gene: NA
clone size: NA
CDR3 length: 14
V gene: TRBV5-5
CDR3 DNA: TGTGCCAGCAGCCCCGACAGTTCGAACACTGAAGCTTTCTTT
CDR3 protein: CASSPDSSNTEAFF

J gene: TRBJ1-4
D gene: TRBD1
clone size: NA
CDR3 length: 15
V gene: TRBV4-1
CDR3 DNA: TGCGCCAGCAGCCATTCCGGGACAGGGGGCGAAAAACTGTTTTTT
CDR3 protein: CASSHSGTGGEKLFF

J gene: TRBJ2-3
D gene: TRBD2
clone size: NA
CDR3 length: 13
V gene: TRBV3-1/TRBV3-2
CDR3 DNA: TGTGCCAGCTGTAGCGGGGGGGTAGATACGCAGTATTTT
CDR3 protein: CASCSGGVDTQYF

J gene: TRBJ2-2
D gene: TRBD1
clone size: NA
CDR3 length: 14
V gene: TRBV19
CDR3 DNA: TGTGCCAGTAACCCGGGACAGGGGTTCGGGGAGCTGTTTTTT
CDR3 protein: CASNPGQGFGELFF

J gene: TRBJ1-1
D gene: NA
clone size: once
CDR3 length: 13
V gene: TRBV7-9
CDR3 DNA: TGTGCCAGCAGCTTAGTCTTGAACACTGAAGCTTTCTTT
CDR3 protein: CASSLVLNTEAFF

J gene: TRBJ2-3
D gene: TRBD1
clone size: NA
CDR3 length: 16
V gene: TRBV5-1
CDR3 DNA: TGCGCCAGCAGCACGGCGACAGGGGGCCTTGTAGATACGCAGTATTTT
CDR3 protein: CASSTATGGLVDTQYF

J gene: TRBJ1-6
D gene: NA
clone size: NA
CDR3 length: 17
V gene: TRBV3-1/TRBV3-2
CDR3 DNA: TGTGCCAGCAGCCTAAGAGTGGACAGCACGAATAATTCACCCCTCCACTTT
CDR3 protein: CASSLRVDSTNNSPLHF

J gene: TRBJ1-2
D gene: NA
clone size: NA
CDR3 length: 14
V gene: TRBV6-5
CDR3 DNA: TGTGCCAGCACCAAGACAGGAAGCCTCTATGGCTACACCTTC
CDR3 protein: CASTKTGSLYGYTF

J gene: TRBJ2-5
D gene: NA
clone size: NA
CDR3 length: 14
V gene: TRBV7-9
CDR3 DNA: TGTGCCAGCAGCTTAGGTACGGTCCAAGAGACCCAGTACTTC
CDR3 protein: CASSLGTVQETQYF

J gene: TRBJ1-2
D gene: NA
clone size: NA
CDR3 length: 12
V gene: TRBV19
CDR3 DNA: TGTGCCAGTAGTAACTCCGTCCTTGGCTACACCTTC
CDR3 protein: CASSNSVLGYTF

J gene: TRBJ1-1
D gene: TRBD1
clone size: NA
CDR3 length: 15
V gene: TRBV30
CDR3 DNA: TGTGCCTGGAAGGGATATGGACAGGGGAACACTGAAGCTTTCTTT
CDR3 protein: CAWKGYGQGNTEAFF

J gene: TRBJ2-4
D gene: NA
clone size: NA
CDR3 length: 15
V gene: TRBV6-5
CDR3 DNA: TGTGCCAGCAGTTCCCCGGCGGGAGCCAAAAACATTCAGTACTTC
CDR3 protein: CASSSPAGAKNIQYF

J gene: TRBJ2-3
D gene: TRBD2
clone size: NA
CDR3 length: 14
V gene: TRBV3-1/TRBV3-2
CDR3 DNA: TGTGCCAGCAGCCAAGCCCTAGCGGGGGTTACGCAGTATTTT
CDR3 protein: CASSQALAGVTQYF

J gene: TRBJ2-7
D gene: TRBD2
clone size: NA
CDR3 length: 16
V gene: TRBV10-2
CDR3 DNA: TGCGCCAGCAGTGACCGACCGGGGGGGGTCGTCCACGAGCAGTACTTC
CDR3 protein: CASSDRPGGVVHEQYF

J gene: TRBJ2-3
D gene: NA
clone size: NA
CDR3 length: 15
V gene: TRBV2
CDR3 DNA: TGTGCCAGCAGTTGGGGCCCTCGTAGGACAGATACGCAGTATTTT
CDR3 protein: CASSWGPRRTDTQYF

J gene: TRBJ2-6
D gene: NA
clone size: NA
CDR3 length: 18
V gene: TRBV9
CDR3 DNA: TGTGCCAGCAGCCTTCGACAGAAACAACACTCTGGGGCCAACGTCCTGACTTTC
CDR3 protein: CASSLRQKQHSGANVLTF

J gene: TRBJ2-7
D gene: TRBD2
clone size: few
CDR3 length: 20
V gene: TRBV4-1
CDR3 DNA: TGCGCCAGCACCCGGGGACTAGCGGGACCGCTACACTCCCGGGGCCACGAGCAGTACTTC
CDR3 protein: CASTRGLAGPLHSRGHEQYF

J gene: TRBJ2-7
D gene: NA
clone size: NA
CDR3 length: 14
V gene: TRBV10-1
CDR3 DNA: TGCGCCAGCAGTTCGGGGTCAGGGGCGGGCGAGCAGTACTTC
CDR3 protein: CASSSGSGAGEQYF

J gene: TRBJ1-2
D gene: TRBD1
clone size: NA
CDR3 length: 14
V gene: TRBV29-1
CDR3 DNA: TGCAGCGTTGAAGCCTACAGGGGTGGGGATGGCTACACCTTC
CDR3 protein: CSVEAYRGGDGYTF

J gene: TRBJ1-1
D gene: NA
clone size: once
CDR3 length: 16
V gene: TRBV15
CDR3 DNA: TGTGCCACCAGCAGAGATTCTTGGGCAGAGCACACTGAAGCTTTCTTT
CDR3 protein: CATSRDSWAEHTEAFF

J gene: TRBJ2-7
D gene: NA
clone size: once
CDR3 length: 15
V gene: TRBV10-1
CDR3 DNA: TGCGCCAGCAGTGAGTCCGGAGACAGGAACTACGAGCAGTACTTC
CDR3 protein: CASSESGDRNYEQYF

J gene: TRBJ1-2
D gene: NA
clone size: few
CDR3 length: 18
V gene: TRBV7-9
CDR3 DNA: TGTGCCAGCAGCTTTTCGTCGGGCTCCAGGGTTATCAACTATGGCTACACCTTC
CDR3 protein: CASSFSSGSRVINYGYTF

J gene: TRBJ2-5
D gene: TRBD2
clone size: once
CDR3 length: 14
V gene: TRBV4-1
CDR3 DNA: TGCGCCAGCAGCTCCTGGGGGGGAGGAGAGACCCAGTACTTC
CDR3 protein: CASSSWGGGETQYF

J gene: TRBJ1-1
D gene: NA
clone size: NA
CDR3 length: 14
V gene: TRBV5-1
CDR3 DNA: TGCGCCAGCAGTAGTCAGGGAGGGAACACTGAAGCTTTCTTT
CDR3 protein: CASSSQGGNTEAFF

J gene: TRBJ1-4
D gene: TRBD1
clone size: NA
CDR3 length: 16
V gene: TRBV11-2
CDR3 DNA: TGTGCCAGCAGCTTAGCATTGGACAGGGGCGGTGAAAAACTGTTTTTT
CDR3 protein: CASSLALDRGGEKLFF

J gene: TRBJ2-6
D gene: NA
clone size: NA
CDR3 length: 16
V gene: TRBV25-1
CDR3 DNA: TGTGCCAGCAGTGACATTAGCGGCTCTGGGGCCAACGTCCTGACTTTC
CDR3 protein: CASSDISGSGANVLTF

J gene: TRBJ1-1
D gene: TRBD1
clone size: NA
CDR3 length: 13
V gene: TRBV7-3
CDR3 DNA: TGTGCCAGCAGCCTCGACAGGGAGAATGAAGCTTTCTTT
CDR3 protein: CASSLDRENEAFF

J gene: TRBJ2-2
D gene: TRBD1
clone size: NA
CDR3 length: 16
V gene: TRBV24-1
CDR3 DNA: TGTGCCACCAGTGATGGGGGACAGGTGAACACCGGGGAGCTGTTTTTT
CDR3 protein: CATSDGGQVNTGELFF

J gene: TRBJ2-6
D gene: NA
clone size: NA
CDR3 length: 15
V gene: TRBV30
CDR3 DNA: TGTGCCAGGGGGCAGGGGGAGGCGGGGGCCAACGTCCTGACTTTC
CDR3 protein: CARGQGEAGANVLTF

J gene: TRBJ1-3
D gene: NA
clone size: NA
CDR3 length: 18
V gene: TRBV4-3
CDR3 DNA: TGCGCCAGCAGCCAAGGTCGGAGTGCGGGGAACTCTGGAAACACCATATATTTT
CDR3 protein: CASSQGRSAGNSGNTIYF

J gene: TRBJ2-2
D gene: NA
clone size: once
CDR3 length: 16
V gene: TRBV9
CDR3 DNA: TGTGCCAGCAGCGTAGGCCTAGCCGCGAACACCGGGGAGCTGTTTTTT
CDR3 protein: CASSVGLAANTGELFF

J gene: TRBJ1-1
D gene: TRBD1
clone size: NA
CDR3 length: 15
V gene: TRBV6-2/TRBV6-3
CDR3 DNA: TGTGCCAGCAGTCCGCAGCAGGGGGACCTAAGGGGCGCTTTCTTT
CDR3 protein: CASSPQQGDLRGAFF

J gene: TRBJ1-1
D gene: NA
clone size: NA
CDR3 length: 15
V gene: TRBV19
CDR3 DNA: TGTGCCAGTAGTAAACCGGGGGGCTCGTTAACTGAAGCTTTCTTT
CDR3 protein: CASSKPGGSLTEAFF

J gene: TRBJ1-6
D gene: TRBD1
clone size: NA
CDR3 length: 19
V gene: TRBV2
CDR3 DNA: TGTGCCAGCAGTGATAGTGGACAGGGCTTTATATCATATAATTCACCCCTCCACTTT
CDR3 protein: CASSDSGQGFISYNSPLHF

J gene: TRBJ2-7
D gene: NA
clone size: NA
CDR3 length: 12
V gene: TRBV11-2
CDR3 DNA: TGTGCCAGCAGCTTAGTAGGAGGCGAGCAGTACTTC
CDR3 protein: CASSLVGGEQYF

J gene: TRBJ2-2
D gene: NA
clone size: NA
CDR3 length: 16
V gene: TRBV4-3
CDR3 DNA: TGCGCCAGCAGCCAGAGCGAGGAGCTCAACACCGGGGAGCTGTTTTTT
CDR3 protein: CASSQSEELNTGELFF

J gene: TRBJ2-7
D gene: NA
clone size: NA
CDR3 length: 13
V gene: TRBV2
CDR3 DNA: TGTGCCAGCAGTGCGGGGGGCGGAGACGAGCAGTACTTC
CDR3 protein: CASSAGGGDEQYF

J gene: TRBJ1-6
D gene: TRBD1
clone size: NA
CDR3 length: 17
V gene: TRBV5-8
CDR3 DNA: TGTGCCAGCAGCCTCACGCAGACAGGGCTCCCTAATTCACCCCTCCACTTT
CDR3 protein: CASSLTQTGLPNSPLHF

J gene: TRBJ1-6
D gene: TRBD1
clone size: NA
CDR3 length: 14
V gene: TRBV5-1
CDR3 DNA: TGCGCCAGCAGCGACGGACAGGGAGGTTCACCCCTCCACTTT
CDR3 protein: CASSDGQGGSPLHF

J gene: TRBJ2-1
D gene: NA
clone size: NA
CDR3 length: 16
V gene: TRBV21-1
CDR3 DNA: TGTGCCAGCAGCAAAGGGTGGACTAGCTGCTACAATGAGCAGTTCTTC
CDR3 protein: CASSKGWTSCYNEQFF

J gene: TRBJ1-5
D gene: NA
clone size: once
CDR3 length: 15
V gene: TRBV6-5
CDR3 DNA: TGTGCCAGCGATGGCAGAGGGTCTCGGTATCAGCCCCAGCATTTT
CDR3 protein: CASDGRGSRYQPQHF

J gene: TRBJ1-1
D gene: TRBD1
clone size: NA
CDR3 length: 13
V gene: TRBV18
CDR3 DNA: TGTGCCAGCTCACCAGGACAGGGCACTGAAGCTTTCTTT
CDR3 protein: CASSPGQGTEAFF

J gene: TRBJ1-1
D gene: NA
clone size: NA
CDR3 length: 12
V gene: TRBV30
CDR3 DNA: TGTGCCTGGAGTGATCCTCCCACTGAAGCTTTCTTT
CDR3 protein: CAWSDPPTEAFF

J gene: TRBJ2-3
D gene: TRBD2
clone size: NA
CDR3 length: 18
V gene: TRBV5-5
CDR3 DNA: TGTGCCAGCAGCGTTGGGACTAGCGGGGGTTGGGGCACAGATACGCAGTATTTT
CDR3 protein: CASSVGTSGGWGTDTQYF

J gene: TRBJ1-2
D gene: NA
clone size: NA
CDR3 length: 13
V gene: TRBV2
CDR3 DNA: TGTGCCAGCAGTGCTTACAGTTTAAGTGGCTACACCTTC
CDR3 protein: CASSAYSLSGYTF

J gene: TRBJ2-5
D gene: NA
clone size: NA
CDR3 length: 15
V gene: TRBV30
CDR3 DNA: TGTGCCTGGAGGGCGGCCAGCTTCTTCCAAGAGACCCAGTACTTC
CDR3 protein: CAWRAASFFQETQYF

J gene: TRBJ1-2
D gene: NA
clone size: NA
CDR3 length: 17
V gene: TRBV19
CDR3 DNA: TGTGCCAGTAGTATATTGGGAAGCGGCAATCCTAACTATGGCTACACCTTC
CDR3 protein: CASSILGSGNPNYGYTF

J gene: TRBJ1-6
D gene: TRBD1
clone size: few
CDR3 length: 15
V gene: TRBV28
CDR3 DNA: TGTGCCAGCAGACAGGACAGGGGGTATAATTCACCCCTCCACTTT
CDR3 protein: CASRQDRGYNSPLHF

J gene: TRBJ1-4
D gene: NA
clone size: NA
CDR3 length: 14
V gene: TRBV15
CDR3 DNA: TGTGCCACCAGCCGGGGGGGGCCGAATGAAAAACTGTTTTTT
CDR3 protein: CATSRGGPNEKLFF

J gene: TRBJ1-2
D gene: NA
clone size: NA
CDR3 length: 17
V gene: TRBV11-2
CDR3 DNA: TGTGCCAGCAGCTTAGATCGCCAGGGAATTGTAGACTATGGCTACACCTTC
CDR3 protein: CASSLDRQGIVDYGYTF

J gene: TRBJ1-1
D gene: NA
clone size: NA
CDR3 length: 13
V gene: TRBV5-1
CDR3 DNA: TGCGCCAGCAGCCAGGATCCAAACACTGAAGCTTTCTTT
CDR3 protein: CASSQDPNTEAFF

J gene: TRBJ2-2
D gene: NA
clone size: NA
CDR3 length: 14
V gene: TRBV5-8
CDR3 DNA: TGTGCCAGCAGCGAATACAGGGAAACCGGGGAGCTGTTTTTT
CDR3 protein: CASSEYRETGELFF

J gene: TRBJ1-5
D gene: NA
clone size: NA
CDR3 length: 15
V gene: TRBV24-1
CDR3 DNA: TGTGCCACCAGTGGGGGGGGGACTCTCAATCAGCCCCAGCATTTT
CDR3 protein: CATSGGGTLNQPQHF